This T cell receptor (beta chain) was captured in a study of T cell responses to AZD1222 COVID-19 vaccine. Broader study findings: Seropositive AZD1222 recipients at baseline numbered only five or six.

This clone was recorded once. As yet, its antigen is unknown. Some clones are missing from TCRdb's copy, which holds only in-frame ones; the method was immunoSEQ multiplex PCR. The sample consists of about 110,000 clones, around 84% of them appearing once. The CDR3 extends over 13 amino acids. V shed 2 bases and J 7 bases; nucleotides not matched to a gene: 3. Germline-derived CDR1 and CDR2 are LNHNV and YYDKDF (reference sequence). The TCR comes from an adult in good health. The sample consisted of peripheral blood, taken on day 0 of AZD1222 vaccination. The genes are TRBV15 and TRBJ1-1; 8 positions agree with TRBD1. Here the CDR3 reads CATSRQGAGEAFF. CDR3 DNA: TGTGCCACCAGCAGACAGGGGGCTGGTGAAGCTTTCTTT.